This TCR beta chain is drawn from a study of tumor-infiltrating lymphocytes in glioblastoma multiforme. CDR3 length: 15 amino acids. Between the trimmed V and J ends, which lost 0 bases and 6 bases, there was a span of 16 bases. CDR1 and CDR2 (germline): SGHRS, YFSETQ. Three nested ARM-PCR rounds with V-beta and C-beta primers built TCRB libraries. Input was 0.45 to 0.5 ug total RNA, reverse-transcribed with a C-beta primer. MiXCR, run by TCRdb on the multiplex PCR reads, gives a single entry per CDR3 protein. The sample lists under 35,000 distinct CDR3 sequences; 50% to 75% were seen once. This clonotype came up a few times.

The sequenced sample was brain tumor tissue. The chain recombines TRBV5-1 with TRBJ2-7; no clear D. The TCR originated in a male donor with glioblastoma. CDR3 DNA: TGCGCCAGCAGCTTGGGCTCCCCGGCTGTACGCGAGCAGTACTTC. Its protein product is CASSLGSPAVREQYF.